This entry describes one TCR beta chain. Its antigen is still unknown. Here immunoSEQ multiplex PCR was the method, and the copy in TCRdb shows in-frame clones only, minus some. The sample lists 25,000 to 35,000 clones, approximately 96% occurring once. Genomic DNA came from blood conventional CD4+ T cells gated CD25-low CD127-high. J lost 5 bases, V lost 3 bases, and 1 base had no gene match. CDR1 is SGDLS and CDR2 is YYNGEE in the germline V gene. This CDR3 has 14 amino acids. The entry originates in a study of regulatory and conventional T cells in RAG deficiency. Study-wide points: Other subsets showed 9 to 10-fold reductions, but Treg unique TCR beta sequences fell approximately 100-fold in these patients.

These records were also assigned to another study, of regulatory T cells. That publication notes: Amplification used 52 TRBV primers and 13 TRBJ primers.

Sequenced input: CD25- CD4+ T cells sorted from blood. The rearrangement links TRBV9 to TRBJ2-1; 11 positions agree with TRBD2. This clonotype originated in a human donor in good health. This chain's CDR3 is CASSGGLADNEQFF. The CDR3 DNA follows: TGTGCCAGCAGCGGGGGACTAGCGGACAATGAGCAGTTCTTC.